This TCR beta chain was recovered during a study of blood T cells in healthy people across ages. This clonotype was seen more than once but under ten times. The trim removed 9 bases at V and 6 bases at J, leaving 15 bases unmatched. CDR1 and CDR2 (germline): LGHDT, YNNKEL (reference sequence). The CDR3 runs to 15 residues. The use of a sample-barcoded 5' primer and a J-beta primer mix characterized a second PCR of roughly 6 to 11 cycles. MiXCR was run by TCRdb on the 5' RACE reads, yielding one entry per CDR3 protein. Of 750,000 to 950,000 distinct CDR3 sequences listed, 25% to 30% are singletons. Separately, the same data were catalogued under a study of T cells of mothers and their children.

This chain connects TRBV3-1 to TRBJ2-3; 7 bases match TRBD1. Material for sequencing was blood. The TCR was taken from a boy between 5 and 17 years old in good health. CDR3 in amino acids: CASSPPGQIVDTQYF. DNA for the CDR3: TGTGCCAGTTCACCGCCGGGACAGATTGTCGATACGCAGTATTTT.